One sample yielded the 32 T cell receptor beta chains listed below, sequenced in a study of CXCR3-negative and CXCR3-positive naive CD8 T cells. Carrying UMI labels, the TRB cDNA libraries were prepared through 5' RACE. TCRdb reprocessed the 5' RACE reads and keeps a single row for each CDR3 protein, giving no DNA. The clone table shows some 45,000 distinct CDR3 sequences, with the ten largest holding roughly 1.6%. The sequencing sample was made of naive CXCR3- CD8+ T cells from blood. Subset reported: CD45RO-CCR7+CD27+CD95- naive CD8+ T cells lacking CXCR3 (TNR3-). The origin of the receptors is a human donor in good health. Some clones in this sample may be carry-over from other donors' samples.

The V call is TRBV7-2, the J call TRBJ1-6; the TCRdb call, TRBD1, lacks DNA for checking. Germline V gives CDR1 SGHTA, CDR2 FQGNSA. CDR3 length: 15 residues. This chain's CDR3 is CASSLEEGYRSPLHF. Drawing the rest from reference TRBV7-2 and TRBJ1-6, the complete variable domain is GAGVSQSPSNKVTEKGKDVELRCDPISGHTALYWYRQSLGQGLEFLIYFQGNSAPDKSGLPSDRFSAERTGGSVSTLTIQRTQQEDSAVYLCASSLEEGYRSPLHFGNGTRLTVT.

This clonotype registers medium-sized by frequency. This CDR3 is CSVDAQGFGNTGELFF. This sequence joins TRBV29-1 and TRBJ2-2; absent DNA, TCRdb's TRBD1 call cannot be checked. The CDR3 runs to 16 residues. CDR1 SQVTM and CDR2 ANQGSEA come from the germline V gene.

The rearrangement uses TRBV3-1 and TRBJ2-5; lacking DNA, the TRBD1 call made by TCRdb goes unchecked. CDR1 and CDR2 from the germline V gene are LGHDT and YNNKEL (reference sequence). CDR3 size: 14 residues. The CDR3 sequence is CASSQADSQETQYF.

This sequence joins TRBV7-9 and TRBJ2-7. This CDR3 is 12 amino acids long. Germline V lookup: CDR1 SEHNR, CDR2 FQNEAQ (reference sequence). CDR3 sequence reads: CASSPDEYEQYF.

This CDR3 reads CSVEDVSSGDYNEQFF. This rearrangement joins TRBV29-1 to TRBJ2-1; lacking DNA, the TRBD2 call made by TCRdb goes unchecked. This CDR3 contains 16 residues. Germline V gives CDR1 SQVTM, CDR2 ANQGSEA.

The chain has TRBV4-1 and TRBJ1-2; TCRdb returns TRBD1, unconfirmable since there is no DNA. The CDR3 is 16 amino acids. CDR1 and CDR2 from the germline V gene are MGHRA and YSYEKL. This CDR3 reads CASSPRGDTGPNGYTF.

The chain couples TRBV12-3 or TRBV12-4 to TRBJ1-1; the D gene TCRdb calls, TRBD1, cannot be checked with no DNA. This CDR3 comprises 14 residues. The CDR3 here is CASSHPDRVTEAFF.

This chain uses TRBV29-1 with TRBJ1-2; with no DNA, the TCRdb D assignment of TRBD1 cannot be verified. The CDR3 runs to 14 residues. Germline lookup yields CDR1 SQVTM and CDR2 ANQGSEA. CDR3 in amino acids: CSVADSVKNYGYTF.

The CDR3 reads CASSSAQWVEQFF. The chain employs TRBV6-6 and TRBJ2-1; TCRdb names TRBD1, which stays unverified in the absence of DNA. The CDR3 has 13 amino acids. Looked up from germline, CDR1 is MNHNY and CDR2 is SVGAGI (reference sequence).

The chain is built from TRBV5-1 and TRBJ2-1; there is no DNA to check the TCRdb D call of TRBD2. CDR3 size: 13 residues. Germline assignment: CDR1 SGHRS and CDR2 YFSETQ. The CDR3 region is CASSSADDYRPIF.

This rearrangement joins TRBV27 to TRBJ2-7; TCRdb reports TRBD1, a call that lacks DNA to check it against. CDR1 and CDR2 (germline): MNHEY, SMNVEV (reference sequence). CDR3 length: 14 amino acids. The CDR3 loop is CASRLKTGTYEQYF.

The chain couples TRBV28 to TRBJ2-3; the D call of TRBD1 rests on TCRdb alone, since no DNA is present to check it. The CDR3 spans 16 residues. Germline CDR1 is MDHEN and CDR2 is SYDVKM. The CDR3 region is CASSYRDSRSTDTQYF.

CDR3 loop: CASSPASGGPSTDTQYF. This chain joins TRBV7-2 and TRBJ2-3; TCRdb returns TRBD2, unconfirmable since there is no DNA. The length of the CDR3 is 17 residues. Per the germline V gene, CDR1 is SGHTA and CDR2 is FQGNSA.

The rearrangement joins TRBV28 to TRBJ1-1. This CDR3 region has 15 residues. Per the germline V gene, CDR1 is MDHEN and CDR2 is SYDVKM. The CDR3 is CASSLRRISNTEAFF.

This clonotype ranks as medium-sized in terms of frequency. This chain links TRBV29-1 with TRBJ2-7; there is no DNA to check the TCRdb D call of TRBD1. This CDR3 is built from 13 residues. CDR1 is SQVTM and CDR2 is ANQGSEA in the germline V gene. The chain's CDR3 is CSVSTGRGYEQYF.

The chain links TRBV28 to TRBJ2-2; TCRdb lists TRBD1, though no DNA is available to test this call. Germline V gives CDR1 MDHEN, CDR2 SYDVKM. The CDR3 contains 12 residues. The CDR3 region is CASTPGAGELFF.

The chain carries TRBV29-1 and TRBJ2-7. In germline, CDR1 is SQVTM, CDR2 ANQGSEA. The CDR3 spans 12 residues. CDR3 protein: CSVAGRSYEQYF.

The chain links TRBV6-4 to TRBJ2-1; TCRdb calls TRBD2, which cannot be checked without DNA. Germline CDR1 MRHNA, CDR2 SNTAGT. The CDR3 contains 15 residues. The CDR3 reads CASSDSEGGLHEQFF.

V and J are TRBV20-1 and TRBJ2-7; the TRBD1 assignment by TCRdb is unverifiable without DNA. This CDR3 is built from 13 residues. Germline V gene sequence: CDR1 DFQATT, CDR2 SNEGSKA (reference sequence). CDR3 sequence: CSARWAGSYEQYF.

V usage is TRBV28 and J usage is TRBJ2-7; TCRdb proposes TRBD2, but this gene call is untestable without DNA. The CDR3 is 12 amino acids. CDR1 is MDHEN and CDR2 is SYDVKM in the germline V gene. CDR3 region: CASSPLGLQQYF.

The CDR3 protein is CSVSDGNTEAFF. The V and J genes are TRBV29-1 and TRBJ1-1. The length of the CDR3 is 12 residues. CDR1 and CDR2 (germline): SQVTM, ANQGSEA.

The rearrangement joins TRBV6-6 to TRBJ1-5. The V gene's germline CDR1 is MNHNY and CDR2 SVGAGI (reference sequence). The CDR3 is 16 residues long. The CDR3 loop is CASSTLGPPSNQPQHF.

The chain uses TRBV11-2 and TRBJ1-2; with no DNA, the TCRdb D assignment of TRBD1 cannot be verified. Germline CDR1 reads SGHAT; CDR2 reads FQNNGV. This CDR3 comprises 15 residues. The CDR3 sequence: CASSLLIGTAYGYTF.

The V gene is TRBV19, the J gene TRBJ2-1; TCRdb indicates TRBD2, and absent DNA this call remains unverified. CDR1 and CDR2 from the germline V gene are LNHDA and SQIVND (reference sequence). The CDR3 totals 18 residues. Here the CDR3 reads CASSIVAGFLAGANEQFF.

The chain carries TRBV6-2 or TRBV6-3 and TRBJ2-3. CDR1 and CDR2 from the germline V gene are MNHEY and SVGEGT. The CDR3 loop spans 14 amino acids. The CDR3 reads CASSSTANTDTQYF.

The V gene is TRBV15, the J gene TRBJ2-7; the TCRdb call, TRBD1, lacks DNA for checking. This CDR3 has 16 residues. The germline gives CDR1 LNHNV, CDR2 YYDKDF (reference sequence). CDR3 sequence reads: CATSGRRGQGSYEQYF.

The chain is built from TRBV29-1 and TRBJ2-7. Germline V CDR1 and CDR2: SQVTM, ANQGSEA. This CDR3 is built from 12 residues. The CDR3 loop is CSVWVGNYEQYF.

This chain uses TRBV29-1 with TRBJ1-2. The CDR3 covers 13 residues. Germline V lookup: CDR1 SQVTM, CDR2 ANQGSEA. The chain's CDR3 is CSVLGPSNYGYTF.

The rearrangement joins TRBV5-6 to TRBJ2-1; TCRdb's D gene call, TRBD1, goes unchecked for lack of DNA. There are 13 residues in the CDR3. CDR1 SGHDT and CDR2 YYEEEE come from the germline V gene. The CDR3 sequence is CASSRTAYNEQFF.

The gene calls are TRBV28 and TRBJ2-1; TCRdb's D call of TRBD1 is untestable without DNA. The CDR3 loop spans 14 amino acids. Germline CDR1 and CDR2: MDHEN and SYDVKM. The CDR3 is CASSSRQGSNEQFF.

The chain recombines TRBV29-1 with TRBJ2-2; the TCRdb D gene call, TRBD1, has no DNA to confirm it. The germline V gene encodes CDR1 SQVTM and CDR2 ANQGSEA. There are 13 residues in the CDR3. This chain's CDR3 is CSVGARDTGELFF.

The rearrangement links TRBV5-1 to TRBJ1-1; the D call from TCRdb, TRBD1, cannot be confirmed without DNA. Germline CDR1 reads SGHRS; CDR2 reads YFSETQ. This CDR3 contains 14 residues. The CDR3 here is CASSPRTGNTEAFF.